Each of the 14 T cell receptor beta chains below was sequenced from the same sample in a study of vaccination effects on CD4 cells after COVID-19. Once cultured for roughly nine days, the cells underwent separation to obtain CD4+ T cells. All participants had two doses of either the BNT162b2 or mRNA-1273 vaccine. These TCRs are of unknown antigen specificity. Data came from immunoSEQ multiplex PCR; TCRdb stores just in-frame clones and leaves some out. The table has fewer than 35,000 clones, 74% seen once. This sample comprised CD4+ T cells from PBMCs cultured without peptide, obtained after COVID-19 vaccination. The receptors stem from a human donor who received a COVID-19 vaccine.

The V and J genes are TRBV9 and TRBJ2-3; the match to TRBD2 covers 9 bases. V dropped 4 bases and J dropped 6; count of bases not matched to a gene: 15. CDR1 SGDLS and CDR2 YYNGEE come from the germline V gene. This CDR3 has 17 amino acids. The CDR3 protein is CASSISGSLRAIDTQYF. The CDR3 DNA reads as TGTGCCAGCAGCATTAGCGGGAGTCTTCGGGCAATTGATACGCAGTATTTT. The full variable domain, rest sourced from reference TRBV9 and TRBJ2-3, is DSGVTQTPKHLITATGQRVTLRCSPRSGDLSVYWYQQSLDQGLQFLIQYYNGEERAKGNILERFSAQQFPDLHSELNLSSLELGDSALYFCASSISGSLRAIDTQYFGPGTRLTVL.

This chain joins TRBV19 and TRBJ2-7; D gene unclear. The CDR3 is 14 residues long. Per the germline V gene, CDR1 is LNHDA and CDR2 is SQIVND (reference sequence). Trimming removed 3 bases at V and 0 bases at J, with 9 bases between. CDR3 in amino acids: CASSITRSSYEQYF. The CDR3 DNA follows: TGTGCCAGTAGTATTACGCGCAGCTCCTACGAGCAGTACTTC.

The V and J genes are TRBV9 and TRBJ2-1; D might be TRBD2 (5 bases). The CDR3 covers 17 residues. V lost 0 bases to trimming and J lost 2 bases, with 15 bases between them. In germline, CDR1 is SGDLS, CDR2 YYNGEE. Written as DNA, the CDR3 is TGTGCCAGCAGCGTAGCGGGGAACGGAGGACCCTACAATGAGCAGTTCTTC. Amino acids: CASSVAGNGGPYNEQFF.

CDR3 bases: TGTGCCAGCAGGGCACCGGGCAGGGGAAACTATGGCTACACCTTC. As protein: CASRAPGRGNYGYTF. The chain carries TRBV6-5 and TRBJ1-2; weak D call: TRBD1 (6 bases). Germline CDR1 and CDR2: MNHEY and SVGAGI. This CDR3 spans 15 amino acids. V lost 6 bases to trimming and J lost 2 bases, with 16 bases between them.

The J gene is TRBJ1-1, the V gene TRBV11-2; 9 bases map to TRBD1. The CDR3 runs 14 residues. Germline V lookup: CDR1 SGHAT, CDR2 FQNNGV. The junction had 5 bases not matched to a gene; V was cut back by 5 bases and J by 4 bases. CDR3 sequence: CASSPRTGVTEAFF. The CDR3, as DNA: TGTGCCAGCAGCCCCCGGACAGGGGTCACTGAAGCTTTCTTT.

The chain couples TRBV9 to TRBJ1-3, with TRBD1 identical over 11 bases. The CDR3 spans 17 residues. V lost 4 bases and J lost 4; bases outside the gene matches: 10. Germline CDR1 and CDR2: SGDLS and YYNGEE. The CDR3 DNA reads TGTGCCAGCAGCTTATTGTCGGACAGGGGGCCAGGAAACACCATATATTTT. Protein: CASSLLSDRGPGNTIYF.

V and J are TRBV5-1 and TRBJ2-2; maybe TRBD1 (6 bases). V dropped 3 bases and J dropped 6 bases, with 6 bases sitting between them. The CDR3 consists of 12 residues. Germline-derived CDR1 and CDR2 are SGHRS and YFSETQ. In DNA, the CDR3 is TGCGCCAGCAGCTGGACAGCCGGGGAGCTGTTTTTT. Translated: CASSWTAGELFF.

The CDR3 nucleotides are TGTGCCAGCAGCTTAAGGAGCGGGAGGACAGATACGCAGTATTTT. Its translation: CASSLRSGRTDTQYF. The genes are TRBV11-2 and TRBJ2-3; 9 nucleotides match TRBD2. CDR3 length: 15 amino acids. The V segment lost 2 bases and the J segment 3 bases; nucleotides outside the gene matches: 3. CDR1 is SGHAT and CDR2 is FQNNGV in the germline V gene.

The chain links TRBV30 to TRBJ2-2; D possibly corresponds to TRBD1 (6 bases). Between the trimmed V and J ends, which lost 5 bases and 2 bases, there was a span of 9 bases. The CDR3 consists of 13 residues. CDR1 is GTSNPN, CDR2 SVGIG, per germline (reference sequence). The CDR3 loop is CAWDRTNTGELFF. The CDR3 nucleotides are TGTGCCTGGGACAGGACAAACACCGGGGAGCTGTTTTTT.

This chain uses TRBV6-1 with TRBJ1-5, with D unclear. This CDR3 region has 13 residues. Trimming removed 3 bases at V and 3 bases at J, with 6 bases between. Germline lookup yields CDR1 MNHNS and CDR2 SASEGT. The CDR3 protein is CASSDFHNQPQHF. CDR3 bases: TGTGCCAGCAGTGATTTCCACAATCAGCCCCAGCATTTT.

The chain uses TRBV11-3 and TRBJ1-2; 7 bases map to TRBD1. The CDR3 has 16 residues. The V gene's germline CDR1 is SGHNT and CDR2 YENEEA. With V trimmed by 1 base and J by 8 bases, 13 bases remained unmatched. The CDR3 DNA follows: TGTGCCAGCAGCTTAGCGGATTACAGGGGACCATACGGCTACACCTTC. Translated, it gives CASSLADYRGPYGYTF.

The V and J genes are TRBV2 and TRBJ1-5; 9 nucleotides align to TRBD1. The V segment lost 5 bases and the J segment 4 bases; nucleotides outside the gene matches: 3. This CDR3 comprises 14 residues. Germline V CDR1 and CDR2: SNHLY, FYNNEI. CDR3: CASSLGTGNQPQHF. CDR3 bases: TGTGCCAGCAGTCTCGGGACAGGGAATCAGCCCCAGCATTTT.

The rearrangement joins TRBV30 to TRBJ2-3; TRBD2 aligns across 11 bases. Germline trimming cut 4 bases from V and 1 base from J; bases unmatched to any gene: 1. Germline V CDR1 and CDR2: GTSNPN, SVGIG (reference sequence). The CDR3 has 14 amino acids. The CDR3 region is CAWTTSGGTDTQYF. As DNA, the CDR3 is TGTGCCTGGACGACTAGCGGGGGCACAGATACGCAGTATTTT.

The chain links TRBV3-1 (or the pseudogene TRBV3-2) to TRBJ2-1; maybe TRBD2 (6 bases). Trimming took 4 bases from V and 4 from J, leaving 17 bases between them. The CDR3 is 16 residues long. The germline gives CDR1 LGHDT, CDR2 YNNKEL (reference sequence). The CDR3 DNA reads TGTGCCAGCAGCCCCCTTGGGGGGAGCAATTACAATGAGCAGTTCTTC. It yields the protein CASSPLGGSNYNEQFF.